This TCR beta chain was obtained from a study of technical replicates of blood from a handful of donors (dated by TCRdb to 2015 to 2018). The germline V gene specifies MDHEN as CDR1 and SYDVKM as CDR2. V was cut back by 3 bases and J by 2 bases, leaving a gap of 17 bases between them. Spanning cysteine to phenylalanine, the CDR3 consists of 16 amino acids. The read is trimmed to its CDR3 DNA, 48 bases read in frame from base 1. Library creation used the immunoSEQ multiplex PCR assay. Sourced from immuneACCESS, this table was stored by TCRdb with only in-frame sequences that have V and J called. A share of the clones is absent; for the studies checked, an unresolved V gene accounts for under half, and the remainder has no known explanation. The sample profile shows about 70,000 clones; roughly 96% of them were found once. The ten largest clonotypes hold 0.2% to 0.25% of the sample. Comments on this clone: It has no known antigen specificity. Within one base of it there is no much larger clone, and no base qualities were kept.

The specimen was T cells isolated from PBMCs. Recombination connected TRBV28 to TRBJ2-7; no confident D gene assignment can be made. The source of this sequence is a human donor in good health. The CDR3 corresponds to CASSLVYSTGPYEQYF. The DNA reads as follows: TGTGCCAGCAGTTTGGTATACTCGACTGGCCCCTACGAGCAGTACTTC.